This TCR beta chain was profiled in a study of OX40 agonist ivuxolimab in advanced cancers. Study-wide background: Prior anti-PD-1, anti-PD-L1 or anti-CTLA-4 therapy did not bar entry, and less than 50% had some. The study reported partial responses in three patients: one hepatocellular carcinoma, two cutaneous melanoma. Whole-study results and caveats: Certain nonresponders additionally had low normalized T-cell clonal expansion.

V was trimmed by 0 bases and J by 2 bases, leaving 11 bases between them. This CDR3 has 15 amino acids. CDR1 SGDLS and CDR2 YYNGEE come from the germline V gene. Details on this clone: Its antigen is currently unknown.

Libraries were prepared by immunoSEQ multiplex PCR; TCRdb keeps only in-frame clonotypes and omits some of them. Found here are 30,000 to 35,000 clones, 80% to 85% of them singletons; the top ten hold roughly a quarter. Researchers took blood at baseline, on cycle 4 day 1, and on cycle 7 day 1. This sequence was found in an adult with an advanced solid tumor such as melanoma, head and neck, liver or kidney cancer. The source was CD4+ or CD8+ T cells sorted from blood, collected in a trial of the OX40 agonist ivuxolimab. The rearrangement joins TRBV9 to TRBJ1-2; D not certain. The CDR3 reads CASSVGLTLNYGYTF. The CDR3 bases are TGTGCCAGCAGCGTAGGGTTAACTCTAAACTATGGCTACACCTTC. The whole variable domain, remainder taken from reference TRBV9 and TRBJ1-2, is DSGVTQTPKHLITATGQRVTLRCSPRSGDLSVYWYQQSLDQGLQFLIQYYNGEERAKGNILERFSAQQFPDLHSELNLSSLELGDSALYFCASSVGLTLNYGYTFGSGTRLTVV.